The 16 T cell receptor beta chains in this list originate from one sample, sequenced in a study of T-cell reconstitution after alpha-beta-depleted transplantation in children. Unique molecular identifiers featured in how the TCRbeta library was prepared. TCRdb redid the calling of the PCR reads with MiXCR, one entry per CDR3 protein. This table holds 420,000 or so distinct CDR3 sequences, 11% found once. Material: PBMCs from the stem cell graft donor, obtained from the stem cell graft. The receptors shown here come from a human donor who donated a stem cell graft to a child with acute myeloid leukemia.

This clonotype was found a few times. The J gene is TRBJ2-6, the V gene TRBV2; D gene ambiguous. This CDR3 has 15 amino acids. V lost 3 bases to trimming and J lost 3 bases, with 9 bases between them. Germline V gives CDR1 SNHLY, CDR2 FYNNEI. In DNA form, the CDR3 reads TGTGCCAGCAGTGACCCGACAAGTGGGGCCAACGTCCTGACTTTC. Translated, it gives CASSDPTSGANVLTF.

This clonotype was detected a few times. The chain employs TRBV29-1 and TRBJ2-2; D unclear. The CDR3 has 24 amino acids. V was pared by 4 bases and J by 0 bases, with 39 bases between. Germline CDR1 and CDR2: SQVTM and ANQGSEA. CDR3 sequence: CSVVLLGPLNGLTQRQANTGELFF. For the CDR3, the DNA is TGCAGCGTTGTTCTTCTTGGTCCTCTTAACGGGTTGACCCAGAGACAAGCGAACACCGGGGAGCTGTTTTTT.

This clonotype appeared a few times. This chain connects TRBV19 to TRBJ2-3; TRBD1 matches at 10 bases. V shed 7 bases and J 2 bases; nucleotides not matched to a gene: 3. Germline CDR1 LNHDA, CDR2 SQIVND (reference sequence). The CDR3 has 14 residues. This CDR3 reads CASTGTGATDTQYF. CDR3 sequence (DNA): TGTGCCAGTACCGGGACAGGGGCCACAGATACGCAGTATTTT.

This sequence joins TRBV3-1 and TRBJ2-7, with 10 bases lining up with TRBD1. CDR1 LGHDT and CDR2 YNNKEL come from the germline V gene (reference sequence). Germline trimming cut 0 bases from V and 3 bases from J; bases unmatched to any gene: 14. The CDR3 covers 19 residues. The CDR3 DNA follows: TGTGCCAGCAGCCAAGATCCGGGACAGGGGTTTTTCGAGAGCTACGAGCAGTACTTC. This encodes CASSQDPGQGFFESYEQYF.

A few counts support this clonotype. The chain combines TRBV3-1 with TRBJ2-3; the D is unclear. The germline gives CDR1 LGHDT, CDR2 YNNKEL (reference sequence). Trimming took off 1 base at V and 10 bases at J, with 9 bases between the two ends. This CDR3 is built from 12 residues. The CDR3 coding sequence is TGTGCCAGCAGCCAAGCGGGCAGAGCGCAGTATTTT. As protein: CASSQAGRAQYF.

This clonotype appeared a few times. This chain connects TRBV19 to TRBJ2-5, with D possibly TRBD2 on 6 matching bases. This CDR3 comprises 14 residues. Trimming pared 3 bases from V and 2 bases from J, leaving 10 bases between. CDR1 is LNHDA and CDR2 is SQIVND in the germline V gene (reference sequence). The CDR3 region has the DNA TGTGCCAGTAGTATCGGGGGAGGACAAGAGACCCAGTACTTC. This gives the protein CASSIGGGQETQYF.

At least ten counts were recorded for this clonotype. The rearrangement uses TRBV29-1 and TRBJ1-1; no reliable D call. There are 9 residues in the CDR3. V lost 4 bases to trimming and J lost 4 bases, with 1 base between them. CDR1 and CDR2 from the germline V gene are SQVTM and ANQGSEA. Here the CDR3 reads CSVGTEAFF. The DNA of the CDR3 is TGCAGCGTTGGCACTGAAGCTTTCTTT.

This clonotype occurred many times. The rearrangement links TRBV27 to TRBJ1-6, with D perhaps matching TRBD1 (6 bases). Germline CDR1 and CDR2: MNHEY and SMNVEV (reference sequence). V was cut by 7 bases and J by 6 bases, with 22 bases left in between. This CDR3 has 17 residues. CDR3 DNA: TGTGCCAGCACCCTAGGGTACGGGGGGCGAGGTAATTCACCCCTCCACTTT. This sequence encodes CASTLGYGGRGNSPLHF.

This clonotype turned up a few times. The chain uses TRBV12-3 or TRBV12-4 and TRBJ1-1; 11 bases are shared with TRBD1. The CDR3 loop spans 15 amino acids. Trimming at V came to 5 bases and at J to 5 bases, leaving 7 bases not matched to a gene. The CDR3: CASSKPGQGVTEAFF. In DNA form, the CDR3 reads TGTGCCAGCAGTAAACCGGGACAGGGGGTAACTGAAGCTTTCTTT.

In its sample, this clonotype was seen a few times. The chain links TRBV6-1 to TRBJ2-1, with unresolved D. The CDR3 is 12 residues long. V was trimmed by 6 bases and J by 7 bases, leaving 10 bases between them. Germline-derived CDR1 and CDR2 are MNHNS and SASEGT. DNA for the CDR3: TGTGCCAGCAGGGAATTCGTAAATGAGCAGTTCTTC. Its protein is CASREFVNEQFF.

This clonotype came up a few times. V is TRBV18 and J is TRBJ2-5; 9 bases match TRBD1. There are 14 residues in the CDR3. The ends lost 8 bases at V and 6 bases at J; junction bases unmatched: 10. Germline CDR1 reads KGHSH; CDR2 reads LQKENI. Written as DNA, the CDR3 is TGTGCCAGCAACACCGGGACAGGGCAGAAGACCCAGTACTTC. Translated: CASNTGTGQKTQYF.

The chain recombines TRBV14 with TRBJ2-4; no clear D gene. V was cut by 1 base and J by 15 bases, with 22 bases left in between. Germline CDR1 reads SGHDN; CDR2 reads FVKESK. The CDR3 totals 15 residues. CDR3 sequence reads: CASSQGPTSSRAVYF. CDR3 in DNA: TGTGCCAGCAGCCAAGGTCCCACCTCGAGTAGGGCAGTGTACTTC.

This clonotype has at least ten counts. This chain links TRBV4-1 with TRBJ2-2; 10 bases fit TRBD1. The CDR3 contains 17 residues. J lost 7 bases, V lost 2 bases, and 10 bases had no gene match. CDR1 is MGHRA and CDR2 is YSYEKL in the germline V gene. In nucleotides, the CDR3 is TGCGCCAGCAGCCAACAACCCGGGACAGGGGTTCTCGGGGAGCTGTTTTTT. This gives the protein CASSQQPGTGVLGELFF.

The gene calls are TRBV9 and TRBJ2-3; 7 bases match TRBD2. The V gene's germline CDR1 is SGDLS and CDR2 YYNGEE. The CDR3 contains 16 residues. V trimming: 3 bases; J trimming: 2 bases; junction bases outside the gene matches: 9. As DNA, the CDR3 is TGTGCCAGCAGCGGATCCCCCAGCGGGGACACAGATACGCAGTATTTT. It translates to CASSGSPSGDTDTQYF. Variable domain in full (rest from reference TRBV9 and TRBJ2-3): DSGVTQTPKHLITATGQRVTLRCSPRSGDLSVYWYQQSLDQGLQFLIQYYNGEERAKGNILERFSAQQFPDLHSELNLSSLELGDSALYFCASSGSPSGDTDTQYFGPGTRLTVL.

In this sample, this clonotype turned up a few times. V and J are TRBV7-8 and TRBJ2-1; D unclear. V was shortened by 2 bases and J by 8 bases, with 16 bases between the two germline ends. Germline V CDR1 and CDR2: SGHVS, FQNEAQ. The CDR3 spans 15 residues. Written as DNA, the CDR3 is TGTGCCAGCAGCTTAAGGGCTAGTGGGTTACATGAGCAGTTCTTC. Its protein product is CASSLRASGLHEQFF.

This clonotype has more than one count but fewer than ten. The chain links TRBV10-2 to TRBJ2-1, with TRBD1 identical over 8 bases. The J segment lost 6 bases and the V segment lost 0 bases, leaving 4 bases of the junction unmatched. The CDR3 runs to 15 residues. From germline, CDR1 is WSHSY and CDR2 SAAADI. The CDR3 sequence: CASSESRGQSNEQFF. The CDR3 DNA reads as TGCGCCAGCAGTGAGTCCAGGGGGCAGAGCAATGAGCAGTTCTTC.